The 29 T cell receptor beta chains in this list originate from one sample, sequenced in a study of shared clonotypes between healthy human individuals. This table comes from immunoSEQ multiplex PCR, and its TCRdb copy is limited to in-frame clones, with some not included. The table lists 2 million to 2.5 million clones, approximately 95% of them singletons. The sample was naive CD4+ T cells from PBMCs. The sample's subset: CD45RA+ positively selected. The source is a man younger than 35 in good health. Some clones in this sample may be carry-over from other donors' samples.

The rearrangement uses TRBV19 and TRBJ1-1; D is ambiguous. The CDR3 totals 13 residues. Germline lookup yields CDR1 LNHDA and CDR2 SQIVND (reference sequence). V was clipped by 11 bases and J by 4 bases, with 17 bases between them. In DNA form, the CDR3 reads TGTGCCGTAACCCCCCAGCCCGGCACTGAAGCTTTCTTT. Amino acid sequence: CAVTPQPGTEAFF.

Concerning this clone itself: At the DNA level, this CDR3 is encoded by other sequences in the same sample as well. The CDR3 DNA reads as TGTGCCAGCTCACCACCCTCACAGGAGACCCAGTACTTC. Residues: CASSPPSQETQYF. J is TRBJ2-5 and V is TRBV18; D is unclear. Trimming shortened V by 0 bases and J by 5 bases, and 7 bases separated the two germline ends. This CDR3 is built from 13 residues. CDR1 and CDR2 from the germline V gene are KGHSH and LQKENI.

V gene TRBV28 combines with J gene TRBJ2-1; D possibly corresponds to TRBD2 (5 bases). With 2 bases removed from V and 6 bases from J, the gap between germline ends came to 11 bases. Germline CDR1 is MDHEN and CDR2 is SYDVKM. The CDR3 runs to 14 residues. In DNA form, the CDR3 reads TGTGCCAGCAGTTTAACCCAAGGAGGCAATGAGCAGTTCTTC. Its protein product is CASSLTQGGNEQFF.

This chain connects TRBV19 to TRBJ2-7; D is unresolved. The CDR3 runs to 13 residues. With 5 bases removed from V and 1 base from J, the gap between germline ends came to 9 bases. CDR1 and CDR2 from the germline V gene are LNHDA and SQIVND (reference sequence). The CDR3 DNA follows: TGTGCCAGTAGTCTGGCGGTTTCCTACGAGCAGTACTTC. It translates to CASSLAVSYEQYF.

The V and J genes are TRBV7-2 and TRBJ2-5, with TRBD2 identical over 13 bases. The CDR3 sequence is 16 residues long. The V segment lost 5 bases and the J segment 5 bases; nucleotides outside the gene matches: 8. In germline, CDR1 is SGHTA, CDR2 FQGNSA. CDR3 DNA: TGTGCCAGCAGCCCGAGGACTAGCGGGAGTGGTGAGACCCAGTACTTC. Its translation is CASSPRTSGSGETQYF.

The chain carries TRBV5-1 and TRBJ2-1, with D perhaps TRBD1 or TRBD2 (5 bases each). The V gene's germline CDR1 is SGHRS and CDR2 YFSETQ. The CDR3 is 15 residues long. Trimming shortened V by 0 bases and J by 8 bases, and 15 bases separated the two germline ends. The CDR3 is CASSLAALLGDEQFF. The CDR3, as DNA: TGCGCCAGCAGCTTGGCAGCTCTCCTGGGGGATGAGCAGTTCTTC.

This chain joins TRBV7-2 and TRBJ2-3, with D unresolved. Germline assignment: CDR1 SGHTA and CDR2 FQGNSA. The ends were cut back, 0 bases at V and 6 bases at J, with 7 bases in the middle. This CDR3 has 13 residues. Here the CDR3 DNA reads TGTGCCAGCAGCTTAGCATATACCGATACGCAGTATTTT. Encoded protein: CASSLAYTDTQYF.

Comments on this clone: A much larger clone lies one base from this, so it may be a read error. The chain joins TRBV19 to TRBJ1-5; D may be TRBD1 (5 bases). The CDR3 length is 12 residues. The V end was cut by 6 bases, the J end by 5 bases, with 8 bases between. Germline V gene data show CDR1 as LNHDA and CDR2 as SQIVND (reference sequence). CDR3 sequence: CASSRGDQPQHF. In DNA, the CDR3 is TGTGCCAGTAGCCGGGGGGATCAGCCCCAGCATTTT.

The V call is TRBV4-1, the J call TRBJ2-3, with 8 bases matching TRBD1. Germline V CDR1 and CDR2: MGHRA, YSYEKL. After removal of 4 bases from V and 2 bases from J, the junction contained 11 bases not matched to a gene. This CDR3 has 17 amino acids. The CDR3 reads CASSPLSTGASTDTQYF. CDR3 coding DNA: TGCGCCAGCAGCCCATTATCGACAGGGGCATCCACAGATACGCAGTATTTT.

The rearrangement joins TRBV5-3 to TRBJ2-5; D possibly matches TRBD1 or TRBD2 (5 bases each). TRBV5-3 is an ORF, and what it does is uncertain. The V end lost 4 bases, the J end lost 1 base, and 11 bases lay between the germline ends. This CDR3 has 14 amino acids. As DNA, the CDR3 is TGTGCCAGAAGCCCTGGGACGGGCCAAGAGACCCAGTACTTC. It yields the protein CARSPGTGQETQYF.

The V and J genes are TRBV6-9 and TRBJ2-3; 7 bases match TRBD2. CDR3 length equals 16 residues. In germline, CDR1 is MNHGY, CDR2 SVAAGI. V lost 2 bases, J lost 10 bases, and 15 bases stayed unmatched. CDR3 protein: CASSYAGVVRGDPQYF. For the CDR3, the DNA is TGTGCCAGCAGTTATGCGGGAGTTGTTAGAGGTGATCCGCAGTATTTT.

This rearrangement joins TRBV28 to TRBJ2-7, with 11 bases aligning to TRBD1. The germline gives CDR1 MDHEN, CDR2 SYDVKM. Trimming at V came to 8 bases and at J to 2 bases, leaving 2 bases not matched to a gene. The CDR3 sequence is 13 residues long. In nucleotides, the CDR3 is TGTGCCAGCGGGACAGGGGGGGCCTACGAGCAGTACTTC. Protein: CASGTGGAYEQYF.

For this clone: Other DNA sequences in this specimen translate into the identical CDR3. J is TRBJ2-5 and V is TRBV7-2, with 14 positions matching TRBD2. Germline CDR1 and CDR2: SGHTA and FQGNSA. J lost 2 bases, V lost 4 bases, and 3 bases had no gene match. The length of the CDR3 is 16 residues. The CDR3: CASSSGLAGGQETQYF. As DNA, the CDR3 is TGTGCCAGCAGCTCTGGACTAGCGGGAGGACAAGAGACCCAGTACTTC.

CDR3 in DNA: TGTGCCAGCAGCCCCCAGGCGGGAGCGGGTCAGTTCTTC. Its translation: CASSPQAGAGQFF. V is TRBV7-3 and J is TRBJ2-1; 7 bases fit TRBD2. CDR1 SGHTA and CDR2 FQGTGA come from the germline V gene. The CDR3 sequence is 13 residues long. The junction had 11 bases not matched to a gene; V was cut back by 5 bases and J by 13 bases.

J is TRBJ2-7 and V is TRBV19, with a weak D call TRBD2 (5 bases). Trimming took off 5 bases at V and 2 bases at J, with 10 bases between the two ends. CDR3 length: 13 residues. CDR1 and CDR2 from the germline V gene are LNHDA and SQIVND (reference sequence). In DNA, the CDR3 is TGTGCCAGTAGTCCCTCCGGGGCCTACGAGCAGTACTTC. It translates to CASSPSGAYEQYF.

In its sample, this clone was seen once. Other DNA sequences within the sample encode an identical CDR3. The gene calls are TRBV5-1 and TRBJ2-3, with a possible D match to TRBD2 (5 bases). CDR1 SGHRS and CDR2 YFSETQ come from the germline V gene. The CDR3 sequence is 14 residues long. Between the trimmed V and J ends, which lost 2 bases and 0 bases, there was a span of 7 bases. The CDR3 nucleotides read TGCGCCAGCAGCTTTGGCGGGAGCACAGATACGCAGTATTTT. It specifies CASSFGGSTDTQYF.

The V call is TRBV5-1, the J call TRBJ2-1; tentative D call: TRBD1 (6 bases). Germline V gene data show CDR1 as SGHRS and CDR2 as YFSETQ. V was shortened by 2 bases and J by 3 bases, with 15 bases between the two germline ends. This CDR3 comprises 16 residues. The CDR3 nucleotides are TGCGCCAGCAGCTTATTAACCGGGACATTCTACAATGAGCAGTTCTTC. Residues: CASSLLTGTFYNEQFF.

The genes are TRBV28 and TRBJ2-6; 8 bases map to TRBD1. Germline CDR1 reads MDHEN; CDR2 reads SYDVKM. This CDR3 is built from 17 residues. Trimming took 4 bases from V and 0 from J; bases not matched to a gene: 5. The CDR3 DNA reads as TGTGCCAGCAGTTGGGACAGGATATTCTCTGGGGCCAACGTCCTGACTTTC. Its translation: CASSWDRIFSGANVLTF.

The chain combines TRBV27 with TRBJ2-7; 10 bases agree with TRBD1. Per the germline V gene, CDR1 is MNHEY and CDR2 is SMNVEV (reference sequence). The V segment lost 6 bases and the J segment 3 bases; nucleotides outside the gene matches: 8. The CDR3 is 15 residues long. The CDR3 protein is CASSVPGQGHYEQYF. CDR3 DNA sequence: TGTGCCAGCAGCGTACCGGGACAGGGGCACTACGAGCAGTACTTC.

Comment on this clone: Other DNA variants within this sample encode the same CDR3. The V and J genes are TRBV18 and TRBJ2-7; TRBD2 agrees at 14 bases. The CDR3 is 15 amino acids. The trim removed 2 bases at V and 3 bases at J, leaving 0 bases unmatched. Germline V gene data show CDR1 as KGHSH and CDR2 as LQKENI. The DNA of the CDR3 is TGTGCCAGCTCACCAGGGACTAGCGGGAGCTACGAGCAGTACTTC. Translated: CASSPGTSGSYEQYF.

This sequence joins TRBV2 and TRBJ2-7; no clear D. Germline V gene data show CDR1 as SNHLY and CDR2 as FYNNEI. The CDR3 loop spans 11 amino acids. V lost 11 bases and J 7 bases, leaving 15 bases between the germline ends. The chain's CDR3 is CAQQSFSEQYF. The CDR3 nucleotides read TGTGCCCAGCAATCGTTTTCTGAGCAGTACTTC.

This chain uses TRBV6-6 with TRBJ2-7, with unresolved D. Germline loops: CDR1 MNHNY, CDR2 SVGAGI (reference sequence). Trimming pared 5 bases from V and 6 bases from J, leaving 14 bases between. CDR3 length: 13 residues. The CDR3 region has the DNA TGTGCCAGCAGTGCAAACCACGGTTCCGAGCAGTACTTC. Amino acids: CASSANHGSEQYF.

The chain is built from TRBV30 and TRBJ1-4; 7 bases are shared with TRBD1. The CDR3 is made up of 13 amino acids. The junction had 9 bases not matched to a gene; V was cut back by 6 bases and J by 8 bases. The germline CDR1 and CDR2 sequences are GTSNPN and SVGIG (reference sequence). The CDR3 DNA is TGTGCCTGCCAAAGGGGGCTAGGAGAAAAACTGTTTTTT. This encodes CACQRGLGEKLFF.

This rearrangement joins TRBV9 to TRBJ2-4; TRBD2 aligns across 8 bases. The CDR3 covers 18 residues. The ends lost 4 bases at V and 3 bases at J; junction bases unmatched: 15. Germline assignment: CDR1 SGDLS and CDR2 YYNGEE. The CDR3 is CASSPQTGGPLHKNIQYF. CDR3 bases: TGTGCCAGCAGCCCCCAAACGGGAGGGCCTCTACACAAAAACATTCAGTACTTC.

This clone has just one count. The J gene is TRBJ2-3, the V gene TRBV27, with TRBD2 identical over 7 bases. Germline lookup yields CDR1 MNHEY and CDR2 SMNVEV (reference sequence). The CDR3 runs 15 residues. V lost 3 bases and J lost 3; bases outside the gene matches: 6. CDR3 bases: TGTGCCAGCAGTTTCTTGAGCGGGACGACAGATACGCAGTATTTT. Protein sequence: CASSFLSGTTDTQYF.

The rearrangement joins TRBV7-2 to TRBJ2-3; TRBD2 matches 7 bases. The CDR3 is 13 residues long. V lost 2 bases, J lost 6 bases, and 2 bases stayed unmatched. Germline loops: CDR1 SGHTA, CDR2 FQGNSA. The CDR3 nucleotides are TGTGCCAGCAGCTTATCCGGGGGGGATACGCAGTATTTT. This codes for CASSLSGGDTQYF.

About this clone itself: Other nucleotide sequences in the sample specify the same CDR3. The chain couples TRBV28 to TRBJ1-2; TRBD1 might be the D (5 bases). V lost 4 bases and J lost 3, with 15 bases in between. CDR1 MDHEN and CDR2 SYDVKM come from the germline V gene. CDR3 size: 15 residues. CDR3 in amino acids: CASSSYGTGDYGYTF. The CDR3 DNA follows: TGTGCCAGCAGTTCGTACGGGACGGGGGACTATGGCTACACCTTC.

The chain links TRBV30 to TRBJ1-4; D perhaps matches TRBD1 (5 bases). CDR3 length equals 15 residues. Trimming took off 3 bases at V and 5 bases at J, with 16 bases between the two ends. The germline gives CDR1 GTSNPN, CDR2 SVGIG (reference sequence). The CDR3 region has the DNA TGTGCCTGGAGAACCTGGGCCCCAGGGAATGAAAAACTGTTTTTT. Protein sequence: CAWRTWAPGNEKLFF.

The chain carries TRBV7-8 and TRBJ2-3, with D possibly matching TRBD2 (6 bases). Trimming took off 0 bases at V and 2 bases at J, with 12 bases between the two ends. Germline V gives CDR1 SGHVS, CDR2 FQNEAQ. The CDR3 spans 16 residues. CDR3 sequence: CASSLAQGLPTDTQYF. In DNA form, the CDR3 reads TGTGCCAGCAGCTTAGCGCAGGGACTGCCCACAGATACGCAGTATTTT. Full variable domain (remainder filled in from reference TRBV7-8 and TRBJ2-3): GAGVSQSPRYKVAKRGQDVALRCDPISGHVSLFWYQQALGQGPEFLTYFQNEAQLDKSGLPSDRFFAERPEGSVSTLKIQRTQQEDSAVYLCASSLAQGLPTDTQYFGPGTRLTVL.